The T cell receptor (beta chain) under discussion was sequenced for a study of blood T cells in healthy people across ages. Study in general: Capture via template switching afforded approximately one barcoded beta molecule per two T cells. Study observations and caveats: Older age coincided with a roughly linear decline in TCR beta diversity per million T cells.

Peripheral blood, approximately 10 milliliters per donor, was collected. This clonotype has only a few counts. Its antigen is unknown. Combining a sample-barcoded 5' primer with a J-beta primer mix, a second PCR ran for roughly 7 to 11 cycles. Any given sample supplied a minimum of 3 million CDR3-containing paired-end reads. A single record per CDR3 protein comes from TCRdb applying MiXCR to the 5' RACE reads. The data hold about 1.4 million distinct CDR3 sequences, with around 59% observed a single time. Trimming stripped 5 bases from V and 6 bases from J, with 14 bases between. The CDR3 contains 13 residues.

This TCR came from a man aged 18-30 years in good health. This rearrangement joins TRBV12-3 or TRBV12-4 to TRBJ2-7; D unresolved. Material for sequencing was blood. The CDR3 loop reads CASSPRRPSEQYF. Written as DNA, the CDR3 is TGTGCCAGCAGTCCCCGCCGCCCCTCCGAGCAGTACTTC.